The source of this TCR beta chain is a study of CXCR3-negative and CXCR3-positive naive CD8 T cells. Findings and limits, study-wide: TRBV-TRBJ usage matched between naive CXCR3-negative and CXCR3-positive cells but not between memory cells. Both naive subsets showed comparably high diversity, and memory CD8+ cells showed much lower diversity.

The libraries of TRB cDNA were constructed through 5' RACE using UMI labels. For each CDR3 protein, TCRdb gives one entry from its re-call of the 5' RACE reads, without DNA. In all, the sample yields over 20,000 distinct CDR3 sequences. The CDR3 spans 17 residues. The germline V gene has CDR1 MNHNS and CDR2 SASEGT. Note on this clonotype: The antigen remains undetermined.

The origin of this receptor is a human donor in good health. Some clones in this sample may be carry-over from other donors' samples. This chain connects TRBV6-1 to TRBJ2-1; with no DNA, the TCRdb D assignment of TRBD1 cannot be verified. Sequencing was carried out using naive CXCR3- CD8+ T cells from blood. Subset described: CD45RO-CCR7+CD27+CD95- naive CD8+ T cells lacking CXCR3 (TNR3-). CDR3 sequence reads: CASSEAGIGQGYDEQFF.